This record looks at one T cell receptor beta chain sequence and its context. Its antigen is unknown. The data derive from a study of human T cells and chemical hapten exposure. On the study more broadly: The scalp of each patient received a weekly diphenylcyclopropenone dose for the full roughly 25-week study. Study-wide results and limits: Relative to controls, expanded TCRs formed significantly more large CDR3 similarity clusters.

Sample time point: pre-sensitization, week 0. Treatment described: therapeutic diphenylcyclopropenone sensitization with weekly scalp DPC. TCRdb itself ran the RACE reads through MiXCR, one entry per CDR3 protein. The data show about 350,000 distinct CDR3 sequences, 5.5% seen once. Germline CDR1 DFQATT, CDR2 SNEGSKA (reference sequence). V lost 6 bases and J lost 5, with 14 bases in between. CDR3 length: 13 residues. This sequence was found in a woman aged 18 to 35 with alopecia areata. Some clones in this sample may be carry-over from other donors' samples. The sequencing here drew on whole blood, taken in connection with sensitization to the hapten diphenylcyclopropenone (DPC). The chain has TRBV20-1 and TRBJ2-1; TRBD1 might be the D (5 bases). As DNA, the CDR3 is TGCAGTGCCCAGGGTATCCAAAACAATGAGCAGTTCTTC. Translated: CSAQGIQNNEQFF.